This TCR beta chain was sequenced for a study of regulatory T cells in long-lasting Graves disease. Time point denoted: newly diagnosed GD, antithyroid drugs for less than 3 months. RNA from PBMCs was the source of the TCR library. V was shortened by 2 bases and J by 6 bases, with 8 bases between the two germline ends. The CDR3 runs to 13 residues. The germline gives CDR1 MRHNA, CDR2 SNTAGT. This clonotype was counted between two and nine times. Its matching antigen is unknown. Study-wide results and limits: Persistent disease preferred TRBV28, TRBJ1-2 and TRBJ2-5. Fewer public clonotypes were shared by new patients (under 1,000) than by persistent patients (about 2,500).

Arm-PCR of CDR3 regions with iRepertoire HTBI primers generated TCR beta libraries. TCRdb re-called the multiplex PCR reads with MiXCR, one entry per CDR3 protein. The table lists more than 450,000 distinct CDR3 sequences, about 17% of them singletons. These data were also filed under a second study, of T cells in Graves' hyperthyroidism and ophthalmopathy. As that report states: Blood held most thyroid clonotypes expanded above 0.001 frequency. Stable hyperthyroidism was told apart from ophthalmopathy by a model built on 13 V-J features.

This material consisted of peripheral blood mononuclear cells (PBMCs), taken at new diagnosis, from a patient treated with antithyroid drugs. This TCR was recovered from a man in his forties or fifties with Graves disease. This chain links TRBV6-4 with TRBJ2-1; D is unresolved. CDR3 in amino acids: CASSDEAFNEQFF. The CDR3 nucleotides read TGTGCCAGCAGTGACGAAGCGTTCAATGAGCAGTTCTTC.